The entry below gives a single T cell receptor (beta chain) sequence along with its context. These data belong to a study of shared T cell receptors in the human thymus. The CDR3 consists of 12 residues. The V end was cut by 8 bases, the J end by 4 bases, with 11 bases between. Germline loops: CDR1 SGHAT, CDR2 FQNNGV. The repertoire was sequenced with immunoSEQ multiplex PCR; TCRdb's copy has only in-frame clones and lacks some. The repertoire includes 630,000 or so clones, around 87% of them detected once, and about 0.0094% sits in the top ten. This sample was shared with a second study, whose subject was human thymus T cells. That paper notes: What appeared biased in thymic and blood repertoires was the usage of V and J genes.

The sample taken for sequencing was thymocytes. This chain connects TRBV11-2 to TRBJ1-2, with D unresolved. The receptor comes from a boy under two years old with a congenital heart defect. The CDR3 spells CASRERAYGYTF. CDR3 sequence (DNA): TGTGCCAGCCGGGAGAGAGCCTATGGCTACACCTTC.